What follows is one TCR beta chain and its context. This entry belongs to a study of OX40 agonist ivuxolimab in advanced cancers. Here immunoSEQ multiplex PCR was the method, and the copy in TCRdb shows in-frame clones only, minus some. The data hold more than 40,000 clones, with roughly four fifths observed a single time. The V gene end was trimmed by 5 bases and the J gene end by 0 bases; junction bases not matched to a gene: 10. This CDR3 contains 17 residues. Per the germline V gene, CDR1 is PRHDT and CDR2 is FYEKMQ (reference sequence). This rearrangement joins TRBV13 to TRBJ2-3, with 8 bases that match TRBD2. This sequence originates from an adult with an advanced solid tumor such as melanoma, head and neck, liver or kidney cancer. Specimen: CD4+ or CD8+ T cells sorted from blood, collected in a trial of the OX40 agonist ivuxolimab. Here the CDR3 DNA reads TGTGCCAGCAGCCCTCCGGGGGGGGCTCCTAGCACAGATACGCAGTATTTT. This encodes CASSPPGGAPSTDTQYF.